This record looks at one TCR beta chain sequence and its context. No cognate antigen has been identified for it. Base qualities are not recorded, but no much larger clone differs from it by a single base. This entry comes from a study of OX40 agonist ivuxolimab in advanced cancers. At the level of the whole study: The costimulatory receptor OX40 (CD134) was targeted by ivuxolimab, a fully human IgG2 agonistic monoclonal antibody. Intravenous ivuxolimab was administered to patients every 2 weeks at six dose levels: 0.01, 0.1, 0.3, 1.5, 3 and 10 mg/kg. Of the 50 to 55 dose-escalation patients, hepatocellular carcinoma was present in around 20, melanoma in approximately 15, renal cell carcinoma in 9 and head and neck cancer in 9. In the dose-escalation cohort, approximately 83% of patients were male, and the mean age was roughly 60 years with a range of roughly 20 to 85. Prior anti-PD-1, anti-PD-L1 or anti-CTLA-4 therapy was permitted, and approximately 40% of dose-escalation patients had received checkpoint inhibitors. Three dose-escalation patients achieved partial responses, one with hepatocellular carcinoma and two with cutaneous melanoma. The point of sequencing TCRbeta in the periphery was to test whether ivuxolimab changed TCR sequence diversity and drove clonal T-cell expansion. The monotherapy dose-escalation portion (N ≈ 52 patients) of the phase I ivuxolimab trial is reported in the paper.

Trimming removed 5 bases from V and 8 bases from J, leaving 15 bases between the germline ends. Inclusive of the bounding cysteine and phenylalanine, the CDR3 is 14 residues long. The entry retains the CDR3 DNA only, 42 bases that are in frame from base 1. The germline V gene yields SGHTA for CDR1 and FQGNSA for CDR2. The trial excluded patients who had a history of autoimmune disease or were on systemic immunosuppression. Peripheral blood for TCR sequencing was collected from all dose cohorts at baseline, on cycle 4 day 1, and on cycle 7 day 1. Samples came from an open-label, multicenter, first-in-human phase I dose-escalation trial of ivuxolimab. The trial enrolled adults with locally advanced or metastatic head and neck squamous cell, hepatocellular, melanoma or renal cell carcinoma. CD4+ and CD8+ T cells were sorted separately from peripheral blood before TCR sequencing. Broader findings and caveats from the paper: Partial responders in the 0.1-3.0 mg/kg groups had among the lowest normalized peripheral clonal expansion, especially among CD8+ T cells. At doses of 0.1 to 3.0 mg/kg, clonal expansion of both CD4+ and CD8+ blood T cells was observed from baseline to week 6. Which antigens the clonally expanded peripheral T cells were specific for was not determined. After ivuxolimab, CD8+ T cells had more expanded clones than CD4+ T cells on average. Low levels of normalized T-cell clonal expansion were also seen in some nonresponding patients.

Genomic DNA was extracted from sorted cells for sequencing of the TCRbeta CDR3 region. The immunoSEQ Assay was used for sequencing of TCRbeta CDR3 regions. TCRdb retrieved this table from immuneACCESS and kept in-frame rearrangements only. Not all clones are present; in checked studies, unresolved V genes account for under half, and no reason is known for the remainder. Counted in this sample were approximately 54,000 clones; almost 90% of them appeared once. Jointly, the top ten make up roughly 3.5% of the sample. The chain uses TRBV7-2 and TRBJ2-2; the best D guess is TRBD1, with 6 bases matching. The TCR sequence derives from an adult with an advanced solid tumor such as melanoma, head and neck, liver or kidney cancer. The material was CD4+ or CD8+ T cells sorted from blood, obtained in a trial of the OX40 agonist ivuxolimab. The CDR3 is CASSPDSQGGELFF. The DNA sequence reads TGTGCCAGCAGCCCGGACAGCCAGGGAGGGGAGCTGTTTTTT.